A single T cell receptor beta chain is shown here with its context. Participants came from under 30 US areas, aged roughly 18 to 89 years. Assignments of participants to cohorts depended upon their own reported clinical history. This CDR3 region has 16 residues. Deletions cut 1 base from V and 2 bases from J, with 14 bases between. CDR1 and CDR2 from the germline V gene are MGHRA and YSYEKL. This record comes from a study of blood T cell repertoires in COVID-19. About the research overall: Resolution of symptoms, clearance, or two negative PCRs was present in recovered Cohort 3 donors. Sample material is recorded as cDNA or gDNA derived from T cells, B-cell-depleted T cells, or PBMCs.

The assay was immunoSEQ multiplex PCR, and TCRdb's table has in-frame clones only and misses some. Seen here are 150,000 to 200,000 clones, about 88% observed once, and the top ten hold around 24%. Sequencing was performed on PBMCs or T cells enriched from blood (not recorded which). The clonotype comes from a woman between 40 and 55 years old in a cohort exposed to, infected with or recovered from COVID-19 (not recorded which). This chain connects TRBV4-1 to TRBJ1-2; D remains unclear. The chain's CDR3 is CASSQVEASANYGYTF. In DNA, the CDR3 is TGCGCCAGCAGCCAAGTTGAGGCAAGCGCAAACTATGGCTACACCTTC.